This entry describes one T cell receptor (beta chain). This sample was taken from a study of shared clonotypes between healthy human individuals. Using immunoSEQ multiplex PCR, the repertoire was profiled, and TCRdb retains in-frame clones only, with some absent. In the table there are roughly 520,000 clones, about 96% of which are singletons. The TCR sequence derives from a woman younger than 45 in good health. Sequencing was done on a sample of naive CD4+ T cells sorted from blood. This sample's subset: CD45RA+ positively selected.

The CDR3 sequence is CASRIGVGVIQPQHF. The DNA of the CDR3 is TGTGCCAGTAGGATTGGGGTGGGGGTAATTCAGCCCCAGCATTTT. V is TRBV19 and J is TRBJ1-5, with a tentative D call TRBD1 (5 bases). The germline V and J ends were trimmed by 6 bases and 6 bases, with 18 bases remaining between them. The CDR3 loop spans 15 amino acids. The germline V gene encodes CDR1 LNHDA and CDR2 SQIVND (reference sequence).